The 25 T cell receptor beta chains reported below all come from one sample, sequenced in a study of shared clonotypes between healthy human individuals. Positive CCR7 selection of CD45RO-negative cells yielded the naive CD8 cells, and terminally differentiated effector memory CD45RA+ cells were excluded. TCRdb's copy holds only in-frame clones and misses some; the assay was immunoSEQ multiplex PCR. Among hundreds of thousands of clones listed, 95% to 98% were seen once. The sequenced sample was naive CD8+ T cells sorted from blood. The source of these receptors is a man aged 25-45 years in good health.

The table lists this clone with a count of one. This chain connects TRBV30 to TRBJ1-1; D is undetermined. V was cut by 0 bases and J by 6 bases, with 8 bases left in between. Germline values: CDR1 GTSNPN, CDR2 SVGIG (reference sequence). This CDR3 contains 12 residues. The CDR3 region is CAWSVPSPEAFF. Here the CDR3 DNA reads TGTGCCTGGAGTGTACCGTCTCCTGAAGCTTTCTTT.

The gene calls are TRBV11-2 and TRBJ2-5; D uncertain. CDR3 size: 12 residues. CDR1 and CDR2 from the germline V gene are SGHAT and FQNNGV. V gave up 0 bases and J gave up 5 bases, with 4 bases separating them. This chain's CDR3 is CASSLDEETQYF. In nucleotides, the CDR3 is TGTGCCAGCAGCTTAGATGAGGAGACCCAGTACTTC.

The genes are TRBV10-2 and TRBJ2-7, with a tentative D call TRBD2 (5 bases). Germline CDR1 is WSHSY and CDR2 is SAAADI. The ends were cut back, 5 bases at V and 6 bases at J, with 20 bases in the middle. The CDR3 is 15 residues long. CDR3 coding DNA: TGCGCCAGCAGTAAACCAGACGGGAAGCGTGTCGAGCAGTACTTC. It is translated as CASSKPDGKRVEQYF.

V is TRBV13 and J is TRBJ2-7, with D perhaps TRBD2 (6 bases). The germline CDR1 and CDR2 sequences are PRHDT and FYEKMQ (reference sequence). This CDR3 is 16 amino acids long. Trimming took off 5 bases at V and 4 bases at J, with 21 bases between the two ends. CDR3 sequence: CASSLERGGQLYEQYF. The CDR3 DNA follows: TGTGCCAGCAGCCTAGAACGAGGAGGGCAGCTTTACGAGCAGTACTTC.

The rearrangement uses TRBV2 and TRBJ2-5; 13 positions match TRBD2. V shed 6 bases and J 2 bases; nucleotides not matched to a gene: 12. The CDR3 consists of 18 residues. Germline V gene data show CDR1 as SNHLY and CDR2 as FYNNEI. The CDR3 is CASSVTSGRAAEQETQYF. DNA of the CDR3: TGTGCCAGCAGCGTAACTAGCGGGAGGGCCGCGGAGCAAGAGACCCAGTACTTC.

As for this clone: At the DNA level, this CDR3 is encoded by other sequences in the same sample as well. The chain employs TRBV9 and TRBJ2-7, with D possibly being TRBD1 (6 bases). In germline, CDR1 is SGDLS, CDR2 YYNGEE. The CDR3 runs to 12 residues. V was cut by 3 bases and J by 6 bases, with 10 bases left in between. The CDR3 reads CASSATGSEQYF. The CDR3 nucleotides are TGTGCCAGCAGCGCGACAGGTTCCGAGCAGTACTTC.

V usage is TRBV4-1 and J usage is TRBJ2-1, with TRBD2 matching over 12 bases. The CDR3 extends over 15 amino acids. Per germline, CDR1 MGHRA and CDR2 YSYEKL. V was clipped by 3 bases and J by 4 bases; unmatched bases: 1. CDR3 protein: CASSQGLAGYNEQFF. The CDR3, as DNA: TGCGCCAGCAGCCAGGGACTAGCGGGTTACAATGAGCAGTTCTTC.

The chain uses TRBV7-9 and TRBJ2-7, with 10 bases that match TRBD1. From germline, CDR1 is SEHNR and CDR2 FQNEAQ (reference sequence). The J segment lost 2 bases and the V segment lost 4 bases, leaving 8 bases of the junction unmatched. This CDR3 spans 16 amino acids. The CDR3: CASSSNRGTGAYEQYF. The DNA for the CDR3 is TGTGCCAGCAGCTCTAACAGGGGGACAGGGGCCTACGAGCAGTACTTC.

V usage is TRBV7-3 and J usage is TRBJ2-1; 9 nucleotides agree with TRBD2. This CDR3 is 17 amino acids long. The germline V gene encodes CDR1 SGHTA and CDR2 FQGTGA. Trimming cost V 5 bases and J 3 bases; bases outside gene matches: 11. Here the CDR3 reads CASSALGSGSHYNEQFF. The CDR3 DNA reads TGTGCCAGCAGCGCCCTGGGTAGCGGGAGTCACTACAATGAGCAGTTCTTC.

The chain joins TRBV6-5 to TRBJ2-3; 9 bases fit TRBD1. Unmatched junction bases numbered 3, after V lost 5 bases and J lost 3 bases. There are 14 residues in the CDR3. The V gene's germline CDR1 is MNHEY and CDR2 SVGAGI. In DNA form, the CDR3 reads TGTGCCAGCAGTCGGGACAGGGAAACAGATACGCAGTATTTT. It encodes CASSRDRETDTQYF.

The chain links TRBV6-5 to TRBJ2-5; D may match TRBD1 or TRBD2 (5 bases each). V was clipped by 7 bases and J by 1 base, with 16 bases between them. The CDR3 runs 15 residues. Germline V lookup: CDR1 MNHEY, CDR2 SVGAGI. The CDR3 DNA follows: TGTGCCAGCATGACAGAACCGGGATCCCAAGAGACCCAGTACTTC. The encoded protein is CASMTEPGSQETQYF.

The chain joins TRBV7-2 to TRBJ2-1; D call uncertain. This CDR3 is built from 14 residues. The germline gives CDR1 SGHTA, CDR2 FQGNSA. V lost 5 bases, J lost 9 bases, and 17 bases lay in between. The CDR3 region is CASSPLNLDGEQFF. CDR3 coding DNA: TGTGCCAGCAGCCCACTGAATTTAGATGGTGAGCAGTTCTTC. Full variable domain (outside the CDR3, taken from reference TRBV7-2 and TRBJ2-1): GAGVSQSPSNKVTEKGKDVELRCDPISGHTALYWYRQSLGQGLEFLIYFQGNSAPDKSGLPSDRFSAERTGGSVSTLTIQRTQQEDSAVYLCASSPLNLDGEQFFGPGTRLTVL.

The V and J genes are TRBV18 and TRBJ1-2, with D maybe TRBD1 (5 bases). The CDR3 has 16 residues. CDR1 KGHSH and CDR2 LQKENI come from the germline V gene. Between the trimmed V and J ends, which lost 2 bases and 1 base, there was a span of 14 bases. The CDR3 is CASSPDYRMDNYGYTF. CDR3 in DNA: TGTGCCAGCTCACCAGACTACAGGATGGATAACTATGGCTACACCTTC.

CDR3 loop: CASSPLLAVYNEQFF. Here the CDR3 DNA reads TGTGCCAGCAGCCCCCTGCTAGCTGTATACAATGAGCAGTTCTTC. This chain links TRBV6-6 with TRBJ2-1, with D tentatively TRBD2 (5 bases). V shed 6 bases and J shed 4 bases, with 16 bases lying between them. This CDR3 contains 15 residues. The germline V gene encodes CDR1 MNHNY and CDR2 SVGAGI (reference sequence).

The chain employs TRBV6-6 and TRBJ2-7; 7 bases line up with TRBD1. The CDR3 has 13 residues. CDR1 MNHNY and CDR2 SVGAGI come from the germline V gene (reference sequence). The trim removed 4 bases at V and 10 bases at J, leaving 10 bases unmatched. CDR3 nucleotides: TGTGCCAGCAGTTCAACCCGGGACAGCCGCCAGTACTTC. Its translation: CASSSTRDSRQYF.

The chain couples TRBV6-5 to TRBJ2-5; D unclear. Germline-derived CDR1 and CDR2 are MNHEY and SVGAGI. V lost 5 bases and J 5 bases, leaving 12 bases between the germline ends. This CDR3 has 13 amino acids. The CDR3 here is CASSPHPQETQYF. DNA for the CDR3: TGTGCCAGCAGTCCACACCCCCAGGAGACCCAGTACTTC.

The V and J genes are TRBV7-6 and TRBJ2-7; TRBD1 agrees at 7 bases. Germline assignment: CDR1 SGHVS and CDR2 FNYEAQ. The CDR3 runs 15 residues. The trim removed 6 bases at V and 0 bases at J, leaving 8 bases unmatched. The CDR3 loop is CASSPGSGGSYEQYF. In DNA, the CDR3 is TGTGCCAGCAGTCCCGGGTCAGGGGGCTCCTACGAGCAGTACTTC. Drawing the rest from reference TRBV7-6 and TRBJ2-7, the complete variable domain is GAGVSQSPRYKVTKRGQDVALRCDPISGHVSLYWYRQALGQGPEFLTYFNYEAQQDKSGLPNDRFSAERPEGSISTLTIQRTEQRDSAMYRCASSPGSGGSYEQYFGPGTRLTVT.

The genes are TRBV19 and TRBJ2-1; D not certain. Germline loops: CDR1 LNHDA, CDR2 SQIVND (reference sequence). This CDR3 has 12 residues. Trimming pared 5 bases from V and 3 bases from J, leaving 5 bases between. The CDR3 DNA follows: TGTGCCAGTAGTCCCGGCTACAATGAGCAGTTCTTC. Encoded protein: CASSPGYNEQFF.

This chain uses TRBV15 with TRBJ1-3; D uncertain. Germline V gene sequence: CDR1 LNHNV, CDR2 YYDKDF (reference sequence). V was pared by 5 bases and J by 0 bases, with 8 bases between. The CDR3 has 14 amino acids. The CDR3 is CATSRLSSGNTIYF. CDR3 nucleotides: TGTGCCACCAGCCGGTTGAGCTCTGGAAACACCATATATTTT.

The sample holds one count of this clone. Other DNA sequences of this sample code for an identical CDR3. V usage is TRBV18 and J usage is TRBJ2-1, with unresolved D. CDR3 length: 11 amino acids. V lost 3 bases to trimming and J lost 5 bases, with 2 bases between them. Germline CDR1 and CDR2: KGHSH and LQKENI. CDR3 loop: CASSPDNEQFF. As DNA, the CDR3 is TGTGCCAGCTCACCGGACAATGAGCAGTTCTTC.

CDR3 coding DNA: TGTGCCAGCAGTTACTCTGCGGGAGGAACCTACGAGCAGTACTTC. Translating it yields CASSYSAGGTYEQYF. The chain links TRBV6-5 to TRBJ2-7; TRBD2 matches 8 bases. The CDR3 totals 15 residues. CDR1 and CDR2 (germline): MNHEY, SVGAGI. With 0 bases clipped from V and 2 bases from J, the junction kept 3 bases outside the gene matches.

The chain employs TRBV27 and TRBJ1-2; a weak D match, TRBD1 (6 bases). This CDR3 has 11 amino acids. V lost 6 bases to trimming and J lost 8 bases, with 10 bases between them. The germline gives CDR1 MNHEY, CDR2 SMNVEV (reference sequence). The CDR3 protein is CASRYRDGYTF. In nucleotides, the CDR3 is TGTGCCAGCAGGTACAGGGACGGCTACACCTTC.

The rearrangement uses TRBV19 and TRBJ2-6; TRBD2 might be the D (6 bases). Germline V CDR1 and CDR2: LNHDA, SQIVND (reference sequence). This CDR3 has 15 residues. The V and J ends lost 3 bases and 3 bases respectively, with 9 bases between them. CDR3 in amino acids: CASSIGSYGANVLTF. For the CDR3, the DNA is TGTGCCAGTAGTATCGGGAGCTATGGGGCCAACGTCCTGACTTTC.

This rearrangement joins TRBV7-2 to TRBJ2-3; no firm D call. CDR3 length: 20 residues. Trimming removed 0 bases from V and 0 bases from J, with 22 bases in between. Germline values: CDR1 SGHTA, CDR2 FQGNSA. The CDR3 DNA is TGTGCCAGCAGCTTAGCCCCAGACACCTCTATGGATGCTAGCACAGATACGCAGTATTTT. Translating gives CASSLAPDTSMDASTDTQYF.

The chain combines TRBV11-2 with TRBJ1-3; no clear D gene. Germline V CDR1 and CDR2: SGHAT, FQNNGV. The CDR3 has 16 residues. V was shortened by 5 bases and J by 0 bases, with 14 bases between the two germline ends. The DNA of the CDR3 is TGTGCCAGCAGCACAACGGGGTCGAACTCTGGAAACACCATATATTTT. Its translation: CASSTTGSNSGNTIYF.